The clone carrying this T cell receptor (beta chain) was picked up many times. Construction of the TCRbeta library involved unique molecular identifiers. TCRdb analysed the PCR reads with MiXCR anew, one entry per CDR3 protein. The sample yields fewer than 1 million distinct CDR3 sequences, under 20% seen once. The data were obtained in a study of T-cell reconstitution after alpha-beta-depleted transplantation in children. This CDR3 region has 15 residues. With 5 bases clipped from V and 2 bases from J, the junction kept 5 bases outside the gene matches. Per the germline V gene, CDR1 is MDHEN and CDR2 is SYDVKM.

This chain joins TRBV28 and TRBJ1-5; 8 bases agree with TRBD1. This clonotype originated in a male patient under 18 who had a stem cell transplant for acute lymphoblastic leukemia, so the T cells may come from the graft donor. The sample was PBMCs, mostly from graft donor cells, taken 360 days after TCRalphabeta/CD19-depleted stem cell transplant. This CDR3 is CASSDRGGGNQPQHF. The DNA of the CDR3 is TGTGCCAGCAGTGACAGGGGCGGAGGCAATCAGCCCCAGCATTTT.